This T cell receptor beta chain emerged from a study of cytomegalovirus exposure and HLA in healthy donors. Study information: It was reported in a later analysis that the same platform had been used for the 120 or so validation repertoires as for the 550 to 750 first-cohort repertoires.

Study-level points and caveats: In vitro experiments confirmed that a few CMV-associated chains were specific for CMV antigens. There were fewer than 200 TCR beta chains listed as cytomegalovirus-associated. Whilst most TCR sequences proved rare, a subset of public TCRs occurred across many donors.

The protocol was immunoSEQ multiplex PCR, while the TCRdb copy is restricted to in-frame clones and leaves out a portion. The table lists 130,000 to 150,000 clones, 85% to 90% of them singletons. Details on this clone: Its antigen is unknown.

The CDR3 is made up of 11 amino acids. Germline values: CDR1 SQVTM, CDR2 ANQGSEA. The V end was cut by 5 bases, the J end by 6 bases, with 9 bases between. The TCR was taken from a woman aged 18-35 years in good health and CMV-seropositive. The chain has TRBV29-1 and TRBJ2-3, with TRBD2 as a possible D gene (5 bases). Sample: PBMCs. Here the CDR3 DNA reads TGCAGCGTTAAGGACTGGGATACGCAGTATTTT. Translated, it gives CSVKDWDTQYF.